This TCR beta chain was sequenced for a study of tumor-infiltrating lymphocytes in primary liver carcinoma (dated by TCRdb to between 2016 and 2019). About the investigation overall: Of the five patients, three men and two women aged 30 to 69 years, four had hepatocellular carcinoma and one had combined HCC and intrahepatic cholangiocarcinoma. The tumors of the five patients were staged as T1-T3 N0M0, with maximum diameters ranging from roughly 4.2 to 10 cm. Each sample produced roughly 3.5 to 7.13 million productive TCRbeta reads, and read depth showed no significant difference between tissue types. The study combined TCRbeta repertoire sequencing, expression microarrays and whole-exome sequencing across five regions of each liver tumor, with adjacent normal tissue and blood. TCRbeta repertoire sequencing covered about 35 specimens from 5 patients: about 25 tumor regions, 5 adjacent noncancerous liver tissues and 5 peripheral blood samples. To link TCRbeta repertoire diversity to the local molecular phenotype, the 25 or so tumor region samples were profiled with Agilent mRNA microarrays. Technical replicate repertoires showed high reproducibility, with mean shared-clone rates roughly 0.89 and correlation coefficients above 0.95.

TCRbeta-specific cDNA was reverse-transcribed from roughly 500 ng total RNA using a constant-region primer and ProtoScript II reverse transcriptase. The TCRbeta libraries were prepared through three rounds of nested multiplex PCR following a slightly modified ARM-PCR procedure. Multiplex TRBV1-TRBV30 forward primers and a Cbeta reverse primer were used in the first two PCR rounds, each of which was run for roughly 9 cycles. Sample barcodes and Illumina adapters were added in a final 25-cycle PCR with Deep VentR polymerase. Before sequencing, amplicons between 200 and 500 bp were purified from gel using a QIAquick gel extraction kit. TCRbeta amplicons were sequenced on an Illumina HiSeq 2500 with 250-bp paired-end reads. The paper's data handling went like this. Reads were quality-trimmed with Trimmomatic v0.33, and paired reads were merged with FLASH v1.2.11 to recover full CDR3 sequences. V, D and J germline segments were assigned to the rearranged TCRbeta sequences using MiGEC v1.2.1b. Clonotype statistics, along with Shannon-Wiener diversity indices, were calculated using VDJtools v1.0.0. To cut down on sampling bias, every analysis after diversity analysis relied on just the 250 most abundant clonotypes from each sample. Starting from the raw public reads, TCRdb applied fastp trimming at Q25, assembled clones with MiXCR and retained in-frame beta chains. Every entry covers one CDR3 protein and lists the most common genes and DNA from its rows. TCRdb, not the original authors, processed these V and J calls. The sample profile shows 75,000 or so distinct CDR3 sequences; over 60% of them were found once. The ten largest clones represent 25% to 30% of the sample.

Summary of the overall study and its limitations: Only a few patients were included in the study, and the authors note that the findings should be validated in a larger study. Since the samples were bulk and unsorted, there was no way to compare CD4+ and CD8+ T cell repertoires. Compared with blood, tumors had a significantly larger share of the repertoire taken up by the top 250 clones (p = 0.039). Only roughly 8-24% of top clones appeared in all five regions of a tumor, which suggests that tumor-infiltrating T cells are spatially heterogeneous. Pairs of tumor regions showed greater repertoire overlap (mean roughly 35%) than tumor-adjacent pairs (roughly 17%) or tumor-blood pairs (around 15%), which is consistent with antigen-driven expansion. Because sequencing covered only the TCR beta chain and unpaired alpha chains were not captured, true repertoire diversity is likely underestimated.

Total RNA and DNA were co-extracted without cell sorting from roughly 20-30 mg of bulk tissue using the AllPrep DNA/RNA mini kit. Between late 2015 and early 2016, roughly five patients in China with histopathologically diagnosed primary liver carcinoma had surgical resection. At the time of sampling, the patients had chronic HBV infection and had not received any treatment. Five spatially separated regions were sampled per tumor: superior, inferior, left-lateral and right-lateral poles, plus the tumor centre. Histological examination found more than 75% viable tumor cells in every tumor sample. Pieces of fresh tumor and adjacent tissue were cut in half, with one half kept in RNAlater at -80 degrees C and the other half sent for histology. With regard to this clonotype: Its antigen target is currently unknown. Base-call qualities are not available, and no considerably larger clone is one nucleotide away.

There are 15 amino acids in the CDR3, from cysteine to phenylalanine inclusive. This entry keeps only the CDR3 DNA: 45 bases, framed from base 1. V loses 5 bases of germline sequence and J loses 1 base, and the interval between the two ends is 14 bases. The germline V gene specifies MDHEN as CDR1 and SYDVKM as CDR2. The clonotype originates from a man aged 40-55 years with primary liver carcinoma and hepatitis B virus infection. The chain employs TRBV28 and TRBJ1-1, with the D gene not clear enough to name. Sequenced input: liver tumor tissue from sampling region 4. The meaning of the sample's cell subset or site label: tumor region T4, right-lateral pole. In nucleotides, the sequence is TGTGCCAGCAGTCTCCACGGATCAAAGAACACTGAAGCTTTCTTT. Translated, it reads CASSLHGSKNTEAFF.